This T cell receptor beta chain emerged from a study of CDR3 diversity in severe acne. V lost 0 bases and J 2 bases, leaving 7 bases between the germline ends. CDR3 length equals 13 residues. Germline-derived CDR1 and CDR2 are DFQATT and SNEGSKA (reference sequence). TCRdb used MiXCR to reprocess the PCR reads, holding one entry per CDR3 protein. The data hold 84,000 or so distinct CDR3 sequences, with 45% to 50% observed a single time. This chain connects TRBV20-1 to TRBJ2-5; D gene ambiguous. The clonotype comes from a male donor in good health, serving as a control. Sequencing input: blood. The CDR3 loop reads CSARDPPQETQYF. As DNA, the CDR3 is TGCAGTGCTAGAGATCCTCCTCAAGAGACCCAGTACTTC.